The 17 T cell receptor beta chains given below trace back to one sample, sequenced in a study of shared clonotypes between healthy human individuals. CD45RO-negative CD8 cells positively selected for CCR7 made up the naive population, which excluded terminally differentiated effector memory CD45RA+ cells. TCRdb's copy holds only in-frame clones and misses some; the assay was immunoSEQ multiplex PCR. The sample has more than 2 million clones; about 93% are singletons. Sequencing was done on a sample of naive CD8+ T cells from PBMCs. Source of these receptors: a man younger than 35 in good health. Some clones in this sample may be carry-over from other donors' samples.

V is TRBV9 and J is TRBJ1-4; maybe TRBD1 (6 bases). The CDR3 length is 15 residues. V dropped 3 bases and J dropped 8 bases, with 17 bases sitting between them. Germline V gene sequence: CDR1 SGDLS, CDR2 YYNGEE. CDR3 residues: CASSALTGPAEKLFF. The CDR3 DNA reads as TGTGCCAGCAGCGCACTAACAGGGCCGGCCGAAAAACTGTTTTTT.

This clone was observed once. The chain has TRBV28 and TRBJ1-6; the D is unclear. Germline CDR1 reads MDHEN; CDR2 reads SYDVKM. The length of the CDR3 is 12 residues. Deletions cut 3 bases from V and 10 bases from J, with 7 bases between. The CDR3 protein is CASSFVWSPLHF. The DNA for the CDR3 is TGTGCCAGCAGTTTCGTGTGGTCACCCCTCCACTTT.

This clone showed up just once. The rearrangement links TRBV2 to TRBJ2-5, with D maybe TRBD1 (5 bases). Germline lookup yields CDR1 SNHLY and CDR2 FYNNEI. Between the trimmed V and J ends, which lost 6 bases and 2 bases, there was a span of 19 bases. The CDR3 extends over 16 amino acids. CDR3 DNA sequence: TGTGCCAGCAGCGACCTAGAGACAGACCAACAAGAGACCCAGTACTTC. Its protein product is CASSDLETDQQETQYF. The complete variable domain, with remaining parts taken from reference TRBV2 and TRBJ2-5, reads EPEVTQTPSHQVTQMGQEVILRCVPISNHLYFYWYRQILGQKVEFLVSFYNNEISEKSEIFDDQFSVERPDGSNFTLKIRSTKLEDSAMYFCASSDLETDQQETQYFGPGTRLLVL.

V gene TRBV27 combines with J gene TRBJ1-2; TRBD1 agrees at 9 bases. J gave up 11 bases and V 3 bases, and 4 bases lay outside the gene matches. Germline V gene lookup returns CDR1 MNHEY and CDR2 SMNVEV (reference sequence). The CDR3 is 12 residues long. As DNA, the CDR3 is TGTGCCAGCAGTTTGACAGGGGGGCTATACACCTTC. Translating it yields CASSLTGGLYTF.

V usage is TRBV7-2 and J usage is TRBJ2-7; no firm D call. Trimming left V 5 bases short and J 2 bases short, with 13 bases between. Germline loops: CDR1 SGHTA, CDR2 FQGNSA. This CDR3 region has 14 residues. The CDR3 DNA follows: TGTGCCAGCAGCCCGGCAGTGACGGCCTACGAGCAGTACTTC. Protein product: CASSPAVTAYEQYF.

Only a few counts were recorded for this clone. This sample includes further DNA sequences coding for the same CDR3. J is TRBJ1-1 and V is TRBV7-9, with D unclear. CDR1 is SEHNR and CDR2 is FQNEAQ in the germline V gene (reference sequence). Trimming left V 2 bases short and J 3 bases short, with 7 bases between. CDR3 size: 13 residues. CDR3 nucleotides: TGTGCCAGCAGCTTACCGGGGTACACTGAAGCTTTCTTT. This encodes CASSLPGYTEAFF.

V gene TRBV27 combines with J gene TRBJ2-3, with 14 bases matching TRBD2. The CDR3 runs 16 residues. CDR1 and CDR2 (germline): MNHEY, SMNVEV (reference sequence). V trimming: 5 bases; J trimming: 5 bases; junction bases outside the gene matches: 6. CDR3 amino acids: CASSPGLAGVIDTQYF. The CDR3 DNA sequence: TGTGCCAGCAGTCCGGGACTAGCGGGAGTGATAGATACGCAGTATTTT.

This clone was detected a few times. This rearrangement joins TRBV27 to TRBJ2-7; D possibly corresponds to TRBD1 (6 bases). Trimming removed 6 bases from V and 3 bases from J, with 9 bases in between. This CDR3 has 12 amino acids. Germline lookup yields CDR1 MNHEY and CDR2 SMNVEV (reference sequence). DNA of the CDR3: TGTGCCAGCAGACAGGGTGTCTACGAGCAGTACTTC. Residues: CASRQGVYEQYF.

V gene TRBV7-3 combines with J gene TRBJ1-1; tentatively, D is TRBD1 (5 bases). Germline V gene data show CDR1 as SGHTA and CDR2 as FQGTGA. This CDR3 comprises 14 residues. Trimming pared 2 bases from V and 4 bases from J, leaving 11 bases between. In DNA form, the CDR3 reads TGTGCCAGCAGCTTATATCAGGGTAGCACTGAAGCTTTCTTT. Translation gives CASSLYQGSTEAFF.

The chain is built from TRBV6-4 and TRBJ2-3; 7 bases map to TRBD2. Per germline, CDR1 MRHNA and CDR2 SNTAGT. The CDR3 covers 14 residues. V shed 5 bases, J shed 6 bases, and the junction held 8 bases outside the gene matches. The CDR3 DNA is TGTGCCAGCAGTCCTAGCGGCCCCTCGGATACGCAGTATTTT. Its protein is CASSPSGPSDTQYF.

This clone was seen only a few times. Other DNA sequences in the sample encode the same CDR3. The gene calls are TRBV5-6 and TRBJ2-7; D tentatively reads TRBD1 or TRBD2 (5 bases each). V was cut by 4 bases and J by 2 bases, with 10 bases left in between. The CDR3 extends over 13 amino acids. The germline gives CDR1 SGHDT, CDR2 YYEEEE. CDR3 in amino acids: CASSPGRTYEQYF. The CDR3 DNA follows: TGTGCCAGCAGCCCGGGACGGACCTACGAGCAGTACTTC.

The chain employs TRBV7-9 and TRBJ2-5, with 10 bases identical to TRBD2. J was trimmed by 5 bases and V by 5 bases; bases with no gene match: 11. The germline V gene has CDR1 SEHNR and CDR2 FQNEAQ (reference sequence). The CDR3 loop spans 16 amino acids. The CDR3 protein is CASSPLTSGLSETQYF. In nucleotides, the CDR3 is TGTGCCAGCAGCCCCTTGACTAGCGGGTTGAGCGAGACCCAGTACTTC.

The V and J genes are TRBV14 and TRBJ1-5; D remains unclear. V was shortened by 1 base and J by 7 bases, with 11 bases between the two germline ends. The CDR3 sequence is 14 residues long. In germline, CDR1 is SGHDN, CDR2 FVKESK. DNA for the CDR3: TGTGCCAGCAGCCAAGTAGGGTACGGACAGCCCCAGCATTTT. Its protein product is CASSQVGYGQPQHF.

The chain carries TRBV25-1 and TRBJ1-1, with D possibly matching TRBD1 (6 bases). This CDR3 has 14 residues. Trimming stripped 8 bases from V and 3 bases from J, with 16 bases between. CDR1 MGHDK and CDR2 SYGVNS come from the germline V gene. CDR3 DNA: TGTGCCAGCTCCCTCGGGGGCCGATACACTGAAGCTTTCTTT. Protein sequence: CASSLGGRYTEAFF.

This clone was detected only a few times. The V and J genes are TRBV25-1 and TRBJ1-1; perhaps TRBD1 as D (6 bases). V was pared by 8 bases and J by 4 bases, with 20 bases between. Per germline, CDR1 MGHDK and CDR2 SYGVNS. The CDR3 length is 15 residues. The CDR3 loop is CASHETGTRTTEAFF. The CDR3, as DNA: TGTGCCAGCCACGAGACCGGGACACGGACCACTGAAGCTTTCTTT.

V usage is TRBV5-6 and J usage is TRBJ2-1; 12 bases align to TRBD2. This CDR3 region has 17 residues. The ends lost 0 bases at V and 9 bases at J; junction bases unmatched: 10. Germline loops: CDR1 SGHDT, CDR2 YYEEEE. The CDR3 loop is CASSLARTSGAPTEQFF. In DNA, the CDR3 is TGTGCCAGCAGCTTGGCCCGGACTAGCGGGGCACCAACTGAGCAGTTCTTC.

The rearrangement links TRBV27 to TRBJ2-7, with TRBD1 matching 7 bases. Trimming cost V 7 bases and J 5 bases; bases outside gene matches: 14. This CDR3 comprises 15 residues. Germline assignment: CDR1 MNHEY and CDR2 SMNVEV (reference sequence). The CDR3 spells CASNLKYRGVDEQYF. CDR3 nucleotides: TGTGCCAGCAACCTGAAATACAGGGGTGTCGACGAGCAGTACTTC.